The 19 T cell receptor beta chains below were found in one sample sequenced in a study of T-cell memory formation after mild COVID-19 (dated by TCRdb to the early 2020s). Receptor libraries were prepared by 5' RACE. TCRdb lists the instrument as Illumina NovaSeq 6000. Using fastp at Q25 and MiXCR, TCRdb reprocessed the public reads and kept productive beta chains. Rows merge per CDR3 protein into single entries with the most common DNA and genes. This sample has some 62,000 distinct CDR3 sequences in its table, and 9.3% of those were observed once. Around 1.1% of the sample is taken by the ten largest. Sample: PBMCs or a T cell subset sorted from them (not recorded which). These TCRs come from a man aged 18 to 35 who had mild COVID-19 (a few samples of this study predate the infection). The sample titles of this study are shuffled in the database, so cell type and time point are left out; the donor was told from shared clones.

This chain uses TRBV10-3 with TRBJ2-7; TRBD1 matches 12 bases. The CDR3 extends over 14 amino acids. V lost 5 bases to trimming and J lost 7 bases; unmatched junction nucleotides: 6. Germline V gives CDR1 ENHRY, CDR2 SYGVKD. The chain's CDR3 is CAISTGQGAWEQYV. The CDR3 coding sequence is TGTGCCATCAGTACGGGACAGGGGGCGTGGGAGCAGTACGTC.

This clonotype was observed at least ten times. J is TRBJ2-1 and V is TRBV7-3; TRBD2 aligns across 9 bases. The germline CDR1 and CDR2 sequences are SGHTA and FQGTGA. The CDR3 is 15 amino acids. V was clipped by 3 bases and J by 6 bases; unmatched bases: 6. CDR3 coding DNA: TGTGCCAGCAGCTTCGTAGCGGGGGAGACCAATGAGCAGTTCTTC. Protein product: CASSFVAGETNEQFF. The full variable domain, its missing parts supplied by reference TRBV7-3 and TRBJ2-1, is GAGVSQTPSNKVTEKGKYVELRCDPISGHTALYWYRQSLGQGPEFLIYFQGTGAADDSGLPNDRFFAVRPEGSVSTLKIQRTERGDSAVYLCASSFVAGETNEQFFGPGTRLTVL.

This clonotype was seen ten or more times. The chain links TRBV7-6 to TRBJ1-1; maybe TRBD1 (6 bases). CDR3 length: 15 amino acids. Trimming pared 0 bases from V and 6 bases from J, leaving 14 bases between. Germline lookup yields CDR1 SGHVS and CDR2 FNYEAQ. The CDR3, as DNA: TGTGCCAGCAGCTTAGCTCAGGGGAAGCTCGCTGAAGCTTTCTTT. It translates to CASSLAQGKLAEAFF.

This chain links TRBV12-3 or TRBV12-4 with TRBJ1-2; 7 bases agree with TRBD1. Trimming cost V 2 bases and J 5 bases; bases outside gene matches: 14. There are 17 residues in the CDR3. This CDR3 reads CASSLLPVRQGGYGYTF. Here the CDR3 DNA reads TGTGCCAGCAGTTTACTACCCGTCCGACAGGGTGGATATGGCTACACCTTC.

The chain combines TRBV2 with TRBJ2-1; 7 bases fit TRBD2. The germline V gene encodes CDR1 SNHLY and CDR2 FYNNEI. This CDR3 comprises 13 residues. V trimming: 4 bases; J trimming: 5 bases; junction bases outside the gene matches: 2. The CDR3 DNA is TGTGCCAGCAGTGTGGGGGGGAACAATGAGCAGTTCTTC. This codes for CASSVGGNNEQFF.

J is TRBJ1-2 and V is TRBV7-2, with TRBD1 as a possible D gene (6 bases). Germline V gene sequence: CDR1 SGHTA, CDR2 FQGNSA. The CDR3 runs 13 residues. V lost 6 bases to trimming and J lost 7 bases, with 15 bases between them. The CDR3 DNA reads TGTGCCAGCAGTTTAAGGGGGGATGGTGGCTACACCTTC. It codes for CASSLRGDGGYTF.

The genes are TRBV9 and TRBJ1-2; TRBD1 matches at 8 bases. Germline trimming cut 0 bases from V and 4 bases from J; bases unmatched to any gene: 2. CDR3 size: 14 residues. The germline V gene encodes CDR1 SGDLS and CDR2 YYNGEE. CDR3 in amino acids: CASSVGTGTYGYTF. In DNA form, the CDR3 reads TGTGCCAGCAGCGTAGGGACAGGGACCTATGGCTACACCTTC.

This clonotype was seen repeatedly, ten times or more. The chain employs TRBV6-2 or TRBV6-3 and TRBJ2-7; no clear D. Germline V gene lookup returns CDR1 MNHEY and CDR2 SVGEGT. This CDR3 region has 15 residues. With 3 bases removed from V and 0 bases from J, the gap between germline ends came to 12 bases. The CDR3 DNA sequence: TGTGCCAGCAGTTATTCAGCCAAGGTCTCCTACGAGCAGTACTTC. Translation: CASSYSAKVSYEQYF.

The chain joins TRBV7-9 to TRBJ1-1; D is perhaps TRBD1 (6 bases). Looked up from germline, CDR1 is SEHNR and CDR2 is FQNEAQ (reference sequence). Trimming pared 5 bases from V and 10 bases from J, leaving 17 bases between. This CDR3 has 13 amino acids. CDR3 coding DNA: TGTGCCAGCAGCCCGGGGGCGGGGAGCCGAGCTTTCTTT. It specifies CASSPGAGSRAFF.

Ten or more counts support this clonotype. The gene calls are TRBV4-3 and TRBJ2-5; TRBD1 or TRBD2 may be the D gene (5 bases each). The germline V gene encodes CDR1 LGHNA and CDR2 YSLEER. V lost 2 bases and J lost 5, with 21 bases in between. This CDR3 is built from 17 residues. The CDR3 region is CASSQTPGPAPGETQYF. The CDR3 DNA sequence: TGCGCCAGCAGCCAAACTCCGGGACCAGCTCCAGGGGAGACCCAGTACTTC.

This clonotype was picked up a small number of times. V usage is TRBV7-3 and J usage is TRBJ2-7; 10 bases map to TRBD1. This CDR3 is 19 amino acids long. J was trimmed by 0 bases and V by 6 bases; bases with no gene match: 17. Germline CDR1 reads SGHTA; CDR2 reads FQGTGA. This chain's CDR3 is CASRGDRGRQASSSYEQYF. The CDR3, as DNA: TGTGCCAGCAGGGGAGACAGGGGGCGCCAGGCTTCCAGCTCCTACGAGCAGTACTTC.

The chain couples TRBV7-9 to TRBJ2-5; TRBD2 matches 13 bases. This CDR3 has 16 residues. Germline lookup yields CDR1 SEHNR and CDR2 FQNEAQ (reference sequence). J lost 3 bases, V lost 5 bases, and 6 bases had no gene match. Written as DNA, the CDR3 is TGTGCCAGCAGCCCCCGGGGACTAGCGGGGAAAGAGACCCAGTACTTC. Translating it yields CASSPRGLAGKETQYF.

V is TRBV27 and J is TRBJ2-3; 8 bases line up with TRBD1. The CDR3 has 15 residues. Germline assignment: CDR1 MNHEY and CDR2 SMNVEV (reference sequence). The junction had 8 bases not matched to a gene; V was cut back by 5 bases and J by 4 bases. DNA of the CDR3: TGTGCCAGCAGTCGCCGACAGGGGCTTTCAGATACGCAGTATTTT. Its translation: CASSRRQGLSDTQYF.

The rearrangement links TRBV6-5 to TRBJ1-1, with D perhaps TRBD1 (6 bases). Germline-derived CDR1 and CDR2 are MNHEY and SVGAGI. The V and J ends lost 6 bases and 4 bases respectively, with 9 bases between them. The CDR3 sequence is 12 residues long. The CDR3 region has the DNA TGTGCCAGCAGAAGGGGGGCCACTGAAGCTTTCTTT. Amino acids: CASRRGATEAFF.

The chain links TRBV6-6 to TRBJ1-2; D perhaps matches TRBD1 (5 bases). In germline, CDR1 is MNHNY, CDR2 SVGAGI (reference sequence). The CDR3 consists of 12 residues. The ends were cut back, 7 bases at V and 0 bases at J, with 6 bases in the middle. The CDR3 DNA is TGTGCCAGCACAGGGACTAACTATGGCTACACCTTC. Amino acid sequence: CASTGTNYGYTF.

In this sample, this clonotype turned up many times. The V call is TRBV11-2, the J call TRBJ2-1, with 8 bases identical to TRBD2. Germline loops: CDR1 SGHAT, CDR2 FQNNGV. V lost 5 bases and J lost 2; bases outside the gene matches: 5. There are 15 residues in the CDR3. CDR3 residues: CASSPLAGPYNEQFF. CDR3 sequence (DNA): TGTGCCAGCAGCCCCTTAGCGGGACCCTACAATGAGCAGTTCTTC.

This CDR3 is CASSSLTVEGYTF. The CDR3 DNA is TGTGCCAGCAGCTCGCTTACAGTAGAGGGCTACACCTTC. V and J are TRBV7-9 and TRBJ1-2, with D unresolved. Germline V CDR1 and CDR2: SEHNR, FQNEAQ (reference sequence). This CDR3 is built from 13 residues. Trimming shortened V by 4 bases and J by 8 bases, and 14 bases separated the two germline ends.

In DNA form, the CDR3 reads TGTGCCAGCAGTCCCCTTTATAGCAATCAGCCCCAGCATTTT. The encoded protein is CASSPLYSNQPQHF. The chain carries TRBV12-3 or TRBV12-4 and TRBJ1-5; D gene unclear. The CDR3 has 14 amino acids. V was pared by 5 bases and J by 0 bases, with 8 bases between.

The CDR3 coding sequence is TGTGCCAGCAGCCCGGACAGTCGAGGTTCACCCCTCCACTTT. This translates into CASSPDSRGSPLHF. The chain uses TRBV7-9 and TRBJ1-6; tentatively, D is TRBD1 (6 bases). This CDR3 is built from 14 residues. V shed 5 bases and J shed 9 bases, with 14 bases lying between them. CDR1 is SEHNR, CDR2 FQNEAQ, per germline (reference sequence).